Many counts were recorded for the clone carrying this T cell receptor (beta chain). What it binds is not known. The missing CDR3 end, 3 residues past where the read stops, is filled in from the germline J gene. These data are taken from a study of T cell clonality in common variable immunodeficiency. General study findings and limits: Compared with healthy controls, CVID subjects showed increased TCRbeta clonality, mostly in about a third. Common variable immunodeficiency TCR beta sequences reportedly had fewer deletions and N-nucleotide insertions.

This CDR3 spans 14 amino acids. Germline CDR1 LNHDA, CDR2 SQIVND (reference sequence). V was clipped by 9 bases and J by 0 bases, with 12 bases between them. Produced via immunoSEQ multiplex PCR; TCRdb's table is partial and in-frame only. The profile covers roughly 40,000 clones, none occurring a single time. This TCR came from a person aged 18 to 75 in good health. This sequence joins TRBV19 and TRBJ1-5; D unresolved. Sequenced input: peripheral blood mononuclear cells. The covered CDR3 bases are TGTGCCAGCTCCCCCTATAATAGCAATCAGCCC. Encoded protein: CASSPYNSNQP. The full-length CDR3 reads as CASSPYNSNQPQHF.